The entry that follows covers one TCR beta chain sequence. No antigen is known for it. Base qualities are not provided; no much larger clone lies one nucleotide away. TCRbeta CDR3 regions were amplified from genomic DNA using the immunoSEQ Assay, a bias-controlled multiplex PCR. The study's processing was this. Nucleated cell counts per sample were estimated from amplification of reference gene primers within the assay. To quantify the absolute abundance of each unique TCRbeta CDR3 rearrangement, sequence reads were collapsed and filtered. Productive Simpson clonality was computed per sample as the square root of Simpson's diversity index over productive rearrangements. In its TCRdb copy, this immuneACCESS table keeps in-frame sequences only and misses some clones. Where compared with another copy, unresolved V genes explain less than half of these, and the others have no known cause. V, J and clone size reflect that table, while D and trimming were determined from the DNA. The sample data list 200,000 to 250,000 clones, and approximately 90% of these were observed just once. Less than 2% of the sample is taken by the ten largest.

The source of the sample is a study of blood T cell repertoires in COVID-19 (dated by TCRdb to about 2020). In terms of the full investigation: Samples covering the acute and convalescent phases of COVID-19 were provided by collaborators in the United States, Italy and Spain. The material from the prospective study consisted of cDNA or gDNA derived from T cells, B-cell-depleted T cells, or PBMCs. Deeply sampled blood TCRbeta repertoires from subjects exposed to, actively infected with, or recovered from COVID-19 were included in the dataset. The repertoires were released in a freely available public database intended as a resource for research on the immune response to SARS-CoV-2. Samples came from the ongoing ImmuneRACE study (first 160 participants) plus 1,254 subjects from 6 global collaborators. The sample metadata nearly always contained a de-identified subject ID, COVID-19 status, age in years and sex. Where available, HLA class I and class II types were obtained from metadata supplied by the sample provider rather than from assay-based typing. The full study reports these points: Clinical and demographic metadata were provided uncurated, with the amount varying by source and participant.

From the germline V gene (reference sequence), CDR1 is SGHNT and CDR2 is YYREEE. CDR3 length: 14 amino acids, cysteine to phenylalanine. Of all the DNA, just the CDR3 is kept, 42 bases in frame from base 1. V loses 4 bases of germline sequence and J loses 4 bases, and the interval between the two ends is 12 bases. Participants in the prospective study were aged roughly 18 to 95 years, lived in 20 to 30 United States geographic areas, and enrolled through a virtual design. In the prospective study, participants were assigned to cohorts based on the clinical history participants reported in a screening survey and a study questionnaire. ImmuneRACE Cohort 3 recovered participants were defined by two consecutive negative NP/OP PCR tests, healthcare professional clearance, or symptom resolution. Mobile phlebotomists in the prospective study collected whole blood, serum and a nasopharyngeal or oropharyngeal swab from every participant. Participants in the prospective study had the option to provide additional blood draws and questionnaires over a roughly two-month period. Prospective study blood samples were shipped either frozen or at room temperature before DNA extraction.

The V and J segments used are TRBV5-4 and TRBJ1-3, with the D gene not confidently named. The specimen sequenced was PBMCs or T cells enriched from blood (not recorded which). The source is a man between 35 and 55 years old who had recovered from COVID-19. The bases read TGTGCCAGCAGCCCTCACGAGTTAGGAAACACCATATATTTT. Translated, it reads CASSPHELGNTIYF.